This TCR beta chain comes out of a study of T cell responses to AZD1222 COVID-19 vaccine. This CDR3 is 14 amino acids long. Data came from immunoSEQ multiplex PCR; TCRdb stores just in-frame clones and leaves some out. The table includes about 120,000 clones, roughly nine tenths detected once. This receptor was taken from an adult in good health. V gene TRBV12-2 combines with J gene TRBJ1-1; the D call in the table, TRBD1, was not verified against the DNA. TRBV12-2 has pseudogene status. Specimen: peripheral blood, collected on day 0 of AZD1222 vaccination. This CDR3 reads CASRLSGTGEVAFF. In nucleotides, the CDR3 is TGTGCAAGTCGCTTATCCGGGACAGGGGAGGTAGCTTTCTTT.